The sequence of this T cell receptor beta chain was determined in a study of cytomegalovirus exposure and HLA in healthy donors. Researchers ran the PCR with 60 Vbeta and 13 Jbeta primers. TCRdb's copy holds only in-frame clones and misses some; the assay was immunoSEQ multiplex PCR. The repertoire holds 100,000 to 150,000 clones, with roughly four fifths as singletons. Study results and caveats: An ancestry cluster, one associated with Asian ancestry, reportedly showed fewer N-insertions than the approximately 670-donor mean in a later analysis. Later analysis associated a missense DCLRE1C variant with TCR beta V- and J-gene trimming. Available immune exposure information was restricted to CMV serostatus only.

As to this clone: The antigen is not known.

This receptor was obtained from a girl aged 2 to 10 in good health and CMV-seronegative. Specimen: PBMCs.

The CDR3 DNA reads as TGTGCCATCAGTGAGCGAATGGGGGCGGTGGAGACCCAGTACTTC. Its protein product is CAISERMGAVETQYF. This chain uses TRBV10-3 with TRBJ2-5; tentatively, D is TRBD1 (6 bases). This CDR3 has 15 amino acids. In germline, CDR1 is ENHRY, CDR2 SYGVKD. Deletions cut 2 bases from V and 5 bases from J, with 15 bases between.